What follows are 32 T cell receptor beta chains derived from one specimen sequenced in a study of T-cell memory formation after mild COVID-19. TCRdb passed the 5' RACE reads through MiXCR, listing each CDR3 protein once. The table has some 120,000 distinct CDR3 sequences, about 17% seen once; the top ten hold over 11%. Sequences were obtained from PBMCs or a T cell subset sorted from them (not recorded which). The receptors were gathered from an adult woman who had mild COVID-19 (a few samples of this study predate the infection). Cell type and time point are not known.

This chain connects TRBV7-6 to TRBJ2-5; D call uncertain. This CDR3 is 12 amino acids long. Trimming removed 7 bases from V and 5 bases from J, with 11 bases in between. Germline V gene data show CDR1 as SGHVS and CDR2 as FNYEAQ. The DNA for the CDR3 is TGTGCCAGCACCCGCGGTACGGAGACCCAGTACTTC. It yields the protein CASTRGTETQYF.

CDR3 sequence reads: CASSEGASGGYNEQFF. CDR3 coding DNA: TGTGCCAGCAGCGAAGGGGCTAGCGGGGGGTATAATGAGCAGTTCTTC. The genes are TRBV7-3 and TRBJ2-1; the match to TRBD2 covers 11 bases. Germline CDR1 is SGHTA and CDR2 is FQGTGA. The ends lost 5 bases at V and 7 bases at J; junction bases unmatched: 10. The length of the CDR3 is 16 residues.

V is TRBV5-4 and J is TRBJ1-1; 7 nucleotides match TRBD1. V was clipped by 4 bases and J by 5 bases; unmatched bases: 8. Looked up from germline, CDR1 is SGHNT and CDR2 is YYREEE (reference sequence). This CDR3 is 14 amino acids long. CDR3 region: CASSRRQGGTEAFF. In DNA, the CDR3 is TGTGCCAGCAGCCGAAGACAGGGAGGAACTGAAGCTTTCTTT.

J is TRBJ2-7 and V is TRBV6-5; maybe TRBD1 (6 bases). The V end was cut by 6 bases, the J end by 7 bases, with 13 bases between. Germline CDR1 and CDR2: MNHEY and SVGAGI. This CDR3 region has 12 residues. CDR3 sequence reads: CASSPTGREQYF. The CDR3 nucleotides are TGTGCCAGCAGCCCGACAGGCAGAGAGCAGTACTTC.

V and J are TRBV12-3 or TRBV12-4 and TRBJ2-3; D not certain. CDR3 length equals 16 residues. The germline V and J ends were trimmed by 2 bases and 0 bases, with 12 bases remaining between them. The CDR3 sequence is CASSLYLTESTDTQYF. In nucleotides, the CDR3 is TGTGCCAGCAGTTTATATCTAACTGAAAGCACAGATACGCAGTATTTT.

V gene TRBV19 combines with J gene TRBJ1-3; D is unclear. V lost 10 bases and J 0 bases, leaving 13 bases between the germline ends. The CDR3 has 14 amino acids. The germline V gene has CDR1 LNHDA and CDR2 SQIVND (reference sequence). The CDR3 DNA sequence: TGTGCCACGACACCTTTCTCCTCTGGAAACACCATATATTTT. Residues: CATTPFSSGNTIYF.

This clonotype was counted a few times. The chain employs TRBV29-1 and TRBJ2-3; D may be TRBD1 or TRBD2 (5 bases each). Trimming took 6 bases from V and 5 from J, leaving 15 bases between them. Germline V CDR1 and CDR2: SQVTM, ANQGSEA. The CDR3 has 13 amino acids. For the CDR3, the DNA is TGCAGCGTCCTCGGGTCAGGGAGAGATACGCAGTATTTT. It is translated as CSVLGSGRDTQYF.

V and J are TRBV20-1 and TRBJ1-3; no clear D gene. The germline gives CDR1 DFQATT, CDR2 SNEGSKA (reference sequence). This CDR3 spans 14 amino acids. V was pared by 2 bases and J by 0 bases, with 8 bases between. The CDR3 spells CSARSHFSGNTIYF. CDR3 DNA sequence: TGCAGTGCTAGAAGTCACTTCTCTGGAAACACCATATATTTT.

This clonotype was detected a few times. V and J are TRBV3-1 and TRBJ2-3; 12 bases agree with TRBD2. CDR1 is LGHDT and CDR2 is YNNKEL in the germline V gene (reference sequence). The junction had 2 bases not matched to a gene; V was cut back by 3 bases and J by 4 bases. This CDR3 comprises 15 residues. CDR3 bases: TGTGCCAGCAGCCATCTAGCGGGGGGGCCAGATACGCAGTATTTT. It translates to CASSHLAGGPDTQYF.

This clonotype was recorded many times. The CDR3 here is CASSSTRTSGGAETQYF. DNA of the CDR3: TGCGCCAGCAGCTCGACGCGGACTAGCGGGGGGGCCGAGACCCAGTACTTC. V is TRBV4-1 and J is TRBJ2-5; 15 bases are a match to TRBD2. After removal of 5 bases from V and 5 bases from J, the junction contained 9 bases not matched to a gene. The CDR3 extends over 17 amino acids. The germline CDR1 and CDR2 sequences are MGHRA and YSYEKL.

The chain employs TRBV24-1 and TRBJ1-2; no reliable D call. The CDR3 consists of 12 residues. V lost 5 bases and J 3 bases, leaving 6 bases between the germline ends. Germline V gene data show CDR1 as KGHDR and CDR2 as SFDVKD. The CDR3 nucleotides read TGTGCCACCAGTGGGGCAGACTATGGCTACACCTTC. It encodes CATSGADYGYTF.

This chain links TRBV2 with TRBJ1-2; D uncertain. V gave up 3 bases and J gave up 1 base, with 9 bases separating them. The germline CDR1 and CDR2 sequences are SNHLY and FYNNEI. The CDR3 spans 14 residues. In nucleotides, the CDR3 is TGTGCCAGCAGTGAGGACGACATTAACTATGGCTACACCTTC. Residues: CASSEDDINYGYTF.

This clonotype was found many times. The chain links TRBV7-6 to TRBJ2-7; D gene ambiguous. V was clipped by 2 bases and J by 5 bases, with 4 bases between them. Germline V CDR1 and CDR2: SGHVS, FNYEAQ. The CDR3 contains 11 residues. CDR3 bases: TGTGCCAGCAGCTTAATGGACGAGCAGTACTTC. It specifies CASSLMDEQYF.

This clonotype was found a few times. CDR3 nucleotide sequence: TGTGCCAGCAGTCCCTGGACAGGCCGGGCAACAGATACGCAGTATTTT. Its protein product is CASSPWTGRATDTQYF. This chain connects TRBV27 to TRBJ2-3; 7 nucleotides agree with TRBD1. V gave up 5 bases and J gave up 3 bases; unmatched junction bases: 11. The CDR3 loop spans 16 amino acids. Germline loops: CDR1 MNHEY, CDR2 SMNVEV (reference sequence).

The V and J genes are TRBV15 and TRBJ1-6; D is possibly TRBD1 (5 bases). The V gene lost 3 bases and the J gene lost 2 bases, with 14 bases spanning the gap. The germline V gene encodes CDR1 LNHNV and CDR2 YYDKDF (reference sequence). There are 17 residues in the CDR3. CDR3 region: CATSRDISNTYNSPLHF. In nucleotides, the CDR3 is TGTGCCACCAGCAGGGACATCTCAAATACCTATAATTCACCCCTCCACTTT.

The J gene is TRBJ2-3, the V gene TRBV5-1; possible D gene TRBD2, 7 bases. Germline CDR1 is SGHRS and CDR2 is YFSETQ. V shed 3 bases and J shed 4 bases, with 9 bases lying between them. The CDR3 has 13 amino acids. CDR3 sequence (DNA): TGCGCCAGCAGCTGGGAGGGGGCAGATACGCAGTATTTT. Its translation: CASSWEGADTQYF.

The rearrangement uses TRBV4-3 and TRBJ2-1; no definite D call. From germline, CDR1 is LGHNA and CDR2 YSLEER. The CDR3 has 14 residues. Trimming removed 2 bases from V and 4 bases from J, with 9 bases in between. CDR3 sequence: CASSQSRSYNEQFF. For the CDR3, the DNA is TGCGCCAGCAGCCAAAGCAGATCTTACAATGAGCAGTTCTTC.

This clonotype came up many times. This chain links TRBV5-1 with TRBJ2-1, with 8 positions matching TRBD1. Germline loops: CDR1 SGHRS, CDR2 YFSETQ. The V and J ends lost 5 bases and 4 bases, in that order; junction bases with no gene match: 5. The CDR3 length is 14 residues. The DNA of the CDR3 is TGCGCCAGCAGTGACGGACAGGGATACAATGAGCAGTTCTTC. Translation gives CASSDGQGYNEQFF.

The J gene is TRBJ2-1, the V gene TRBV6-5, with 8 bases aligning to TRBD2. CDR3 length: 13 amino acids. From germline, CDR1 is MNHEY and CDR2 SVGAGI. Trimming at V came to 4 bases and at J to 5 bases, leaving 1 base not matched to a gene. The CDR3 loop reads CASSLTSDNEQFF. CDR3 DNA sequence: TGTGCCAGCAGTTTGACTAGCGACAATGAGCAGTTCTTC.

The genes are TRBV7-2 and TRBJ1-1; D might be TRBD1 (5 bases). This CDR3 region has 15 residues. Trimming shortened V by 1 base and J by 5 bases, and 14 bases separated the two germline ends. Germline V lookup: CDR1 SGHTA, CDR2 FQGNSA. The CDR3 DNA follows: TGTGCCAGCAGCTTAGAACTCCAGGGCCAGACTGAAGCTTTCTTT. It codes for CASSLELQGQTEAFF.

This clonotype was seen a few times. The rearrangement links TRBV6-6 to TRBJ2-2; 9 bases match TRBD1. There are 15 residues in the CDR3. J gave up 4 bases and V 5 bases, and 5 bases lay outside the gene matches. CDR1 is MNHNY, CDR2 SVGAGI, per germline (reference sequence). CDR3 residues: CASSTGQGGTGELFF. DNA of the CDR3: TGTGCCAGCAGTACGGGACAGGGAGGCACCGGGGAGCTGTTTTTT.

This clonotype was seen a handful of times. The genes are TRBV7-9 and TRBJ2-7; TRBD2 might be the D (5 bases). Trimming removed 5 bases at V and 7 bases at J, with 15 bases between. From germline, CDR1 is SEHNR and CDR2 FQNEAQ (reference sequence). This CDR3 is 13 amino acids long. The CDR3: CASSPSSGKEQYF. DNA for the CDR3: TGTGCCAGCAGCCCCTCCTCGGGGAAAGAGCAGTACTTC.

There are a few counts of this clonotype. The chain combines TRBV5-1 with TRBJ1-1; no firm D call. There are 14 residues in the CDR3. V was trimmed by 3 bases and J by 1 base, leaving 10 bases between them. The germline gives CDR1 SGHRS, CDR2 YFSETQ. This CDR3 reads CASSYGRGNTEAFF. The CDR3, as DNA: TGCGCCAGCAGCTATGGACGGGGGAACACTGAAGCTTTCTTT.

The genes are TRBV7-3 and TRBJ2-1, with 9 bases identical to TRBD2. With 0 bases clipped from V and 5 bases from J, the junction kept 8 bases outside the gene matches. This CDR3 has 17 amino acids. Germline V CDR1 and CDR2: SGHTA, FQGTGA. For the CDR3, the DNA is TGTGCCAGCAGCTTAACGACGGGCGGGAGGGCCGACAATGAGCAGTTCTTC. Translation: CASSLTTGGRADNEQFF.

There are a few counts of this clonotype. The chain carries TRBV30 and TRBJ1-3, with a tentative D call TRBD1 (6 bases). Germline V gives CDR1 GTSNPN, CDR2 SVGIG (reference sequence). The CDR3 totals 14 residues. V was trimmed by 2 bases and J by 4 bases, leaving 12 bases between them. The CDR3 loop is CAWSRGAFGNTIYF. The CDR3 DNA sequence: TGTGCCTGGAGTCGGGGGGCATTCGGAAACACCATATATTTT.

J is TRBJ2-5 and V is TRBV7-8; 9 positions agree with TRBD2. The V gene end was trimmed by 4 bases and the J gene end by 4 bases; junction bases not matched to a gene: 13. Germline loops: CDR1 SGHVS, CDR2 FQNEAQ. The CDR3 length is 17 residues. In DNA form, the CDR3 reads TGTGCCAGCAGCTCGGGTCGTTTAGCGGGAGCGGGAGAGACCCAGTACTTC. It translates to CASSSGRLAGAGETQYF.

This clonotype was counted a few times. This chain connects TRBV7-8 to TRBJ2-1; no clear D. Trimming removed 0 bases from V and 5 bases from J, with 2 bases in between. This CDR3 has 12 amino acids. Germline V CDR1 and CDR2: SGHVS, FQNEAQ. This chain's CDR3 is CASSLANNEQFF. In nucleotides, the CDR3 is TGTGCCAGCAGCTTAGCCAACAATGAGCAGTTCTTC.

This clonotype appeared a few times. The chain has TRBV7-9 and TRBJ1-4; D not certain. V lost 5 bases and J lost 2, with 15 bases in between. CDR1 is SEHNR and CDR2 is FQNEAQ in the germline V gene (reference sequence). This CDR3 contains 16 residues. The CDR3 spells CASSKGPRGTNEKLFF. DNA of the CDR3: TGTGCCAGCAGCAAAGGACCGCGCGGGACTAATGAAAAACTGTTTTTT.

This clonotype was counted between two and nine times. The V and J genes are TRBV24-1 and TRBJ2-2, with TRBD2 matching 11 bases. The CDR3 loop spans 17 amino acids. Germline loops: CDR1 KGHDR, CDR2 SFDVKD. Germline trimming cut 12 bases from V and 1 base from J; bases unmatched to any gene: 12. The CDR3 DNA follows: TGTGCCGTAGGACCGGGACTAGCGGCCCAGAACACCGGGGAGCTGTTTTTT. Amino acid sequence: CAVGPGLAAQNTGELFF.

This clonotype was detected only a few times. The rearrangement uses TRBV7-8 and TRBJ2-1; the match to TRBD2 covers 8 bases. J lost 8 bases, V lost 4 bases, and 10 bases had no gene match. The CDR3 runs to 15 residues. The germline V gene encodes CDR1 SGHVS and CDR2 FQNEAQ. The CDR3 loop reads CASSSSPGLGDEQFF. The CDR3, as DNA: TGTGCCAGCAGCTCAAGCCCGGGACTAGGCGATGAGCAGTTCTTC.

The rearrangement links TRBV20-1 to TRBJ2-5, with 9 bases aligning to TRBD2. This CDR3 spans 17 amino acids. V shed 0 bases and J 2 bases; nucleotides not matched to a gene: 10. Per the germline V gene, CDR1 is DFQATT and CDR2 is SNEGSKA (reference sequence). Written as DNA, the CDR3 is TGCAGTGCTAGAGATGAGAAGCGGGGGGCCCCGCAAGAGACCCAGTACTTC. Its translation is CSARDEKRGAPQETQYF.

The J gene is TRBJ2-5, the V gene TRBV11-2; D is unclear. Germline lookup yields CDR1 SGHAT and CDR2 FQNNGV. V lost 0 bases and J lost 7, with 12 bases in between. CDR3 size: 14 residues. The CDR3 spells CASSLEGSGGTQYF. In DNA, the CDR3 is TGTGCCAGCAGCTTAGAGGGCTCCGGCGGGACCCAGTACTTC.